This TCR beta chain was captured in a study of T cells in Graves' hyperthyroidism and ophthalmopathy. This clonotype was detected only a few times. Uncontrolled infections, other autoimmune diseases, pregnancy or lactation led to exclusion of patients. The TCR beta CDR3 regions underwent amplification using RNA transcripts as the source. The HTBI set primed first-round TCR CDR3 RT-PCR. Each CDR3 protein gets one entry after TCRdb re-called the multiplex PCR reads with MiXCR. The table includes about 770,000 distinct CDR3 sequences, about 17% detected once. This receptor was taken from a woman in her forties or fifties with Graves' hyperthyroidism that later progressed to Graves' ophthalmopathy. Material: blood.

The CDR3 DNA follows: TGTGCTAGTGGTTTGGGCGCAGGGTCTTGGGGCACTGAAGCTTTCTTT. Its translation: CASGLGAGSWGTEAFF. The chain is built from TRBV12-5 and TRBJ1-1, with D perhaps matching TRBD1 (5 bases). The CDR3 sequence is 16 residues long. Deletions cut 1 base from V and 4 bases from J, with 16 bases between. Germline V gives CDR1 LGHNT, CDR2 FRNRAP.